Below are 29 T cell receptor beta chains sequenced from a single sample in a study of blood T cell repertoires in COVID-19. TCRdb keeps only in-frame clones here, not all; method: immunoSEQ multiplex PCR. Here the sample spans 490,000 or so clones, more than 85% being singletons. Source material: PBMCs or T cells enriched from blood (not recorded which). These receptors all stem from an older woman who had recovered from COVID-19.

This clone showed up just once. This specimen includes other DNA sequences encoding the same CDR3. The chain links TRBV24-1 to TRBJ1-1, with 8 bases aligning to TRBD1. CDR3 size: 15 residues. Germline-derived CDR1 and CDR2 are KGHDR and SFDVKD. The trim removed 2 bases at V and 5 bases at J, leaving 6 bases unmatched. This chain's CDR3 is CATSDSGQGSTEAFF. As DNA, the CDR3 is TGTGCCACCAGTGATTCCGGACAGGGTAGTACTGAAGCTTTCTTT.

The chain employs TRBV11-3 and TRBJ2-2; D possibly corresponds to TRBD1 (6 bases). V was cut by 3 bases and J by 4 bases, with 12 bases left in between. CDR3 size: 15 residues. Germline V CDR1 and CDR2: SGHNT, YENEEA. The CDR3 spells CASSFTGIATGELFF. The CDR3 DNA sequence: TGTGCCAGCAGCTTTACAGGGATCGCCACCGGGGAGCTGTTTTTT.

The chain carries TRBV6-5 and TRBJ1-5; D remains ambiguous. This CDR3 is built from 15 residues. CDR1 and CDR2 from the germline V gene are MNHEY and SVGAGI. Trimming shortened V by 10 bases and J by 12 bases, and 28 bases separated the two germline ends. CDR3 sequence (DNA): TGTGCCACCATAAGGAACAGTCCCGCCCTTGGTTACCAGCATTTT. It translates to CATIRNSPALGYQHF.

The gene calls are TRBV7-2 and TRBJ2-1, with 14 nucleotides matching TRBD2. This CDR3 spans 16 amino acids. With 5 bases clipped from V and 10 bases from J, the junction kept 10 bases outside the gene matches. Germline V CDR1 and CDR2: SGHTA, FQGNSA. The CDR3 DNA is TGTGCCAGCAGCCCCAGGGGACTAGCGGGGGAGAGGGAGCAGTTCTTC. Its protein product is CASSPRGLAGEREQFF.

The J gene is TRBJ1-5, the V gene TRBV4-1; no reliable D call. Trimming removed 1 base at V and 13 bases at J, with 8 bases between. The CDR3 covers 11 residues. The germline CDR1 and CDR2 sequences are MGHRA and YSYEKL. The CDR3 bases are TGCGCCAGCAGCCAAGCGGGTCGTCAGCATTTT. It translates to CASSQAGRQHF.

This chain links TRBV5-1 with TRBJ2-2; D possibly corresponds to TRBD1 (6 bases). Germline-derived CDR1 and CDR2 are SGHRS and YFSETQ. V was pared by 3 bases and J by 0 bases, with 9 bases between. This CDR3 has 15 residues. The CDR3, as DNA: TGCGCCAGCAGCTATACAGGGTCGAACACCGGGGAGCTGTTTTTT. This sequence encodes CASSYTGSNTGELFF.

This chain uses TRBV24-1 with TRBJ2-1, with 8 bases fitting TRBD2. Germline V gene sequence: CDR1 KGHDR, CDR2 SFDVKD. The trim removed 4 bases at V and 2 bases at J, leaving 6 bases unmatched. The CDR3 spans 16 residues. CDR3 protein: CATSDRTSGTYNEQFF. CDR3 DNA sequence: TGTGCCACCAGTGACCGCACTAGCGGCACCTACAATGAGCAGTTCTTC.

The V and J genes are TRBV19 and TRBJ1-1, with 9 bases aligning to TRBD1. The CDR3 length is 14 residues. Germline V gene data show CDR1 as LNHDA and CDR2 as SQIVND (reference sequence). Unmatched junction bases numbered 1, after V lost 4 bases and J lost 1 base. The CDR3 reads CASSKGQGNTEAFF. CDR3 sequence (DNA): TGTGCCAGTAGTAAGGGACAGGGGAACACTGAAGCTTTCTTT.

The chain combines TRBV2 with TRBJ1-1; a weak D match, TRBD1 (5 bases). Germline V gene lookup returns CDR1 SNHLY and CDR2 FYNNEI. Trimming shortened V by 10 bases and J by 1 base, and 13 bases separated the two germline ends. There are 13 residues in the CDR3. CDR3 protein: CATRERGNTEAFF. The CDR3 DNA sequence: TGTGCCACGCGAGAAAGGGGGAACACTGAAGCTTTCTTT.

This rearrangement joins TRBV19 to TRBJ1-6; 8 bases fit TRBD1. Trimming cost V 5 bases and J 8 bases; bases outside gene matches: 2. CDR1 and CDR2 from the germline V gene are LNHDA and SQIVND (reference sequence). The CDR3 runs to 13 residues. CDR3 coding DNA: TGTGCCAGTAGTGCGACAGGGGATTCACCCCTCCACTTT. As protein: CASSATGDSPLHF. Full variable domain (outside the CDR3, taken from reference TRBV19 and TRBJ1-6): DGGITQSPKYLFRKEGQNVTLSCEQNLNHDAMYWYRQDPGQGLRLIYYSQIVNDFQKGDIAEGYSVSREKKESFPLTVTSAQKNPTAFYLCASSATGDSPLHFGNGTRLTVT.

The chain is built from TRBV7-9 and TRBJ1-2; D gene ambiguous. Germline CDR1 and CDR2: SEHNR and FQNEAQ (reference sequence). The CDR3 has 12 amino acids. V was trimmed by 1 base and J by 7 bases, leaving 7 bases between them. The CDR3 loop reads CASSLGRAGYTF. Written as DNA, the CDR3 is TGTGCCAGCAGCTTAGGGAGGGCTGGCTACACCTTC.

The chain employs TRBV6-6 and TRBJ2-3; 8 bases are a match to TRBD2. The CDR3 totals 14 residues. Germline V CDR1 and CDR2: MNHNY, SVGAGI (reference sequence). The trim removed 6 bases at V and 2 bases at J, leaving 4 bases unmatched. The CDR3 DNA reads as TGTGCCAGCAGCCCGGGGGGGCCCACAGATACGCAGTATTTT. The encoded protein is CASSPGGPTDTQYF.

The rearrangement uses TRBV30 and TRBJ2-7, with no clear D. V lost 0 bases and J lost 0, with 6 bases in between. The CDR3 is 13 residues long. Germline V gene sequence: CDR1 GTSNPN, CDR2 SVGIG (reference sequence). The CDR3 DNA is TGTGCCTGGAGTGTACTGAACTCCTACGAGCAGTACGTC. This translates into CAWSVLNSYEQYV.

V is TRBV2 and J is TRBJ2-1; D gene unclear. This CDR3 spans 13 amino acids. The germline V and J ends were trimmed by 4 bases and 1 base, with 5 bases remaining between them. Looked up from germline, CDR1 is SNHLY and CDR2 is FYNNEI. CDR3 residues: CASSGLSYNEQFF. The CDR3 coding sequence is TGTGCCAGCAGTGGACTTTCCTACAATGAGCAGTTCTTC.

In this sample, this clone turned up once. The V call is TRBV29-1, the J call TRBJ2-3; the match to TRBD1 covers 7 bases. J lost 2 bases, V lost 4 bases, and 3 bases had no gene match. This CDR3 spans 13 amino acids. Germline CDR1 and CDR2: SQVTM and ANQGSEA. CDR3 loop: CSVGGTVTDTQYF. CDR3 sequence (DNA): TGCAGCGTTGGGGGGACAGTCACAGATACGCAGTATTTT.

The CDR3 spells CASSLGRTSSYEQYV. The CDR3 bases are TGTGCCAGCAGCTTAGGTCGGACTAGCAGCTACGAGCAGTACGTC. V usage is TRBV7-8 and J usage is TRBJ2-7; 8 bases map to TRBD2. CDR1 is SGHVS and CDR2 is FQNEAQ in the germline V gene. Germline trimming cut 1 base from V and 3 bases from J; bases unmatched to any gene: 5. The CDR3 is 15 amino acids.

Here the CDR3 DNA reads TGTGCCAGCAGTTACTTCCAGGGTGGCGAGCAGTACTTC. As protein: CASSYFQGGEQYF. This chain links TRBV6-5 with TRBJ2-7; TRBD1 is a possible D gene (5 bases). CDR3 length equals 13 residues. Trimming left V 1 base short and J 6 bases short, with 10 bases between. Per the germline V gene, CDR1 is MNHEY and CDR2 is SVGAGI.

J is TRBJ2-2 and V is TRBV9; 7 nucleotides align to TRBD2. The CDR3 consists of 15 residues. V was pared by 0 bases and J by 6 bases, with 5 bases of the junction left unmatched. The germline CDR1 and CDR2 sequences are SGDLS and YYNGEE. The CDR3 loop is CASSVDGRVAGELFF. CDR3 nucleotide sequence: TGTGCCAGCAGCGTAGATGGGAGGGTTGCCGGGGAGCTGTTTTTT.

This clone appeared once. CDR3 bases: TGTGCCAGCAGTTACTCGGGACAGAAGTCAGGCTACACCTTC. Protein: CASSYSGQKSGYTF. The chain links TRBV6-5 to TRBJ1-2; 7 nucleotides match TRBD1. V dropped 0 bases and J dropped 8; count of bases not matched to a gene: 6. CDR1 and CDR2 from the germline V gene are MNHEY and SVGAGI. The CDR3 is 14 amino acids.

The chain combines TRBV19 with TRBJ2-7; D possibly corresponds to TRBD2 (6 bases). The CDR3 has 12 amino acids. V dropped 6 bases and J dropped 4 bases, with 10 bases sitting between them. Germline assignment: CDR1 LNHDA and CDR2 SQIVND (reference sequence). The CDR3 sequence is CASSLGGYEQYV. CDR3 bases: TGTGCCAGTAGCCTCGGGGGTTACGAGCAGTACGTC.

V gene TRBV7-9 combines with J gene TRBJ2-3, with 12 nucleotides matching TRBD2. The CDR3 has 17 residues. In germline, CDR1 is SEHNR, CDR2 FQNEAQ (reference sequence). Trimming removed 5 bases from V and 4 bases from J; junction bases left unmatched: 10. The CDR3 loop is CASSQTSGGPGPDTQYF. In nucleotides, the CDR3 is TGTGCCAGCAGCCAAACTAGCGGGGGGCCGGGCCCAGATACGCAGTATTTT.

CDR3 coding DNA: TGTGCCCTCGGGTGGAGCTCGAGGAACTACGAGCAGTACGTC. It is translated as CALGWSSRNYEQYV. The genes are TRBV2 and TRBJ2-7; no clear D gene. The ends were cut back, 11 bases at V and 3 bases at J, with 20 bases in the middle. The length of the CDR3 is 14 residues. The germline V gene has CDR1 SNHLY and CDR2 FYNNEI.

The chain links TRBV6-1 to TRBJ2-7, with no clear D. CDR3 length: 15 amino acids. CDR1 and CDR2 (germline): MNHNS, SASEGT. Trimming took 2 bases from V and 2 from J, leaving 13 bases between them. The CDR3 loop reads CASSETPVSAYEQYF. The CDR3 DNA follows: TGTGCCAGCAGTGAAACCCCGGTGAGCGCCTACGAGCAGTACTTC.

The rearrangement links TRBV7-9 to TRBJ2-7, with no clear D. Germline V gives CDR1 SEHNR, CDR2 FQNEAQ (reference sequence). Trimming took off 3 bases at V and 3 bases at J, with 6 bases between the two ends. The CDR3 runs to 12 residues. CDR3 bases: TGTGCCAGCAGCTTCCCCGGCTACGAGCAGTACTTC. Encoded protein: CASSFPGYEQYF.

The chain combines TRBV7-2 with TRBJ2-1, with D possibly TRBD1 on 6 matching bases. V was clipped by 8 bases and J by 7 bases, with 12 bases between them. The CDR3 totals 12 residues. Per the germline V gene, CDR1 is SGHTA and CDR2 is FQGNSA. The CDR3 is CASLGGVNEQFF. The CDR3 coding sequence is TGTGCCAGCCTAGGGGGAGTTAATGAGCAGTTCTTC.

The CDR3 spells CASLFPSSGNTIYF. The CDR3 DNA sequence: TGTGCCAGCCTCTTTCCTAGCTCTGGAAACACCATATATTTT. This chain joins TRBV18 and TRBJ1-3; D is ambiguous. Looked up from germline, CDR1 is KGHSH and CDR2 is LQKENI. Deletions cut 8 bases from V and 0 bases from J, with 11 bases between. The CDR3 has 14 residues.

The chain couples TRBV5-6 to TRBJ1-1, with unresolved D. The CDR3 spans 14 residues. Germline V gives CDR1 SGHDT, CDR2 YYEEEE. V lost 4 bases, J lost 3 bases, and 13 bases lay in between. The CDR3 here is CASSLIGRDTEAFF. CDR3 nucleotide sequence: TGTGCCAGCAGCCTGATTGGTCGAGACACTGAAGCTTTCTTT.

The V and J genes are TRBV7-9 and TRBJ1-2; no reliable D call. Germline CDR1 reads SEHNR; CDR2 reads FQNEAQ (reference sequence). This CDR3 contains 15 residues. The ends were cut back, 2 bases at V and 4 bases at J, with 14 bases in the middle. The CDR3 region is CASSLKMFPTYGYTF. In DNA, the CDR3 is TGTGCCAGCAGCTTAAAGATGTTTCCTACCTATGGCTACACCTTC.

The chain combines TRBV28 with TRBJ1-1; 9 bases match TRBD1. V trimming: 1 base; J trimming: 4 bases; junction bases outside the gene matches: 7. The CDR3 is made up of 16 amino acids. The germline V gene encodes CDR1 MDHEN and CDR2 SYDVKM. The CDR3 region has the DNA TGTGCCAGCAGTTTATTAGGGACAGGGAGCGGCACTGAAGCTTTCTTT. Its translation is CASSLLGTGSGTEAFF.